These 5 T cell receptor beta chains were sequenced from one sample in a study of early stage breast cancer tumors. Using immunoSEQ multiplex PCR, the repertoire was profiled, and TCRdb retains in-frame clones only, with some absent. Of about 72,000 clones in the sample, around four fifths were seen once. The sequencing input was blood. The receptors were sampled from a person in their sixties with breast cancer.

CDR3 sequence reads: CASSGESYNEQFF. The CDR3 DNA follows: TGTGCCAGCAGTGGTGAATCCTACAATGAGCAGTTCTTC. This chain uses TRBV2 with TRBJ2-1; D call uncertain. The V end lost 4 bases, the J end lost 1 base, and 5 bases lay between the germline ends. Germline V gives CDR1 SNHLY, CDR2 FYNNEI. CDR3 length equals 13 residues.

The chain carries TRBV5-1 and TRBJ2-3; D may correspond to TRBD1 or TRBD2 (8 bases each). From germline, CDR1 is SGHRS and CDR2 YFSETQ. V lost 2 bases to trimming and J lost 6 bases, with 22 bases between them. The length of the CDR3 is 17 residues. Here the CDR3 reads CASSFGTRAHRGDTQYF. The CDR3 bases are TGCGCCAGCAGCTTCGGGACTAGAGCACACAGGGGGGATACGCAGTATTTT.

The CDR3 nucleotides are TGCGCCAGCAGTCCGGGGATCTCTGGGGCCAACGTCCTGACTTTC. The encoded protein is CASSPGISGANVLTF. The V call is TRBV10-1, the J call TRBJ2-6, with a possible D match to TRBD2 (5 bases). The germline V gene has CDR1 WNHNN and CDR2 SYGVQD (reference sequence). Trimming pared 5 bases from V and 0 bases from J, leaving 8 bases between. The CDR3 extends over 15 amino acids.

The chain combines TRBV5-1 with TRBJ2-7; 9 bases are shared with TRBD2. The CDR3 spans 15 residues. V was clipped by 0 bases and J by 6 bases; unmatched bases: 7. From germline, CDR1 is SGHRS and CDR2 YFSETQ. The CDR3 bases are TGCGCCAGCAGCTTGGTCGGGACTAGCACCTCCGAGCAGTACTTC. Translating gives CASSLVGTSTSEQYF.

The V call is TRBV28, the J call TRBJ1-1, with D perhaps matching TRBD1 (5 bases). Germline-derived CDR1 and CDR2 are MDHEN and SYDVKM. V lost 3 bases, J lost 1 base, and 9 bases lay in between. The CDR3 totals 14 residues. The CDR3 bases are TGTGCCAGCAGTTTGGCGGGGACGAACACTGAAGCTTTCTTT. Protein sequence: CASSLAGTNTEAFF.